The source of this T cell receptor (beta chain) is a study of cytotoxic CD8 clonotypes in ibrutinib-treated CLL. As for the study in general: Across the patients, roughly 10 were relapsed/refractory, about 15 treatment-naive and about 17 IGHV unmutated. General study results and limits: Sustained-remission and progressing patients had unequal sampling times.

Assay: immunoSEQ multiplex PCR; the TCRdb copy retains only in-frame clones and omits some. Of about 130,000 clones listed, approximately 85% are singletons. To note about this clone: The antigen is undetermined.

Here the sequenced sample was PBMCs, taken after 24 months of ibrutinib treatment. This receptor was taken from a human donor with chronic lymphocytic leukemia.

DNA of the CDR3: TGTGCCAGCAGCTTAGTGGAGGGGAGCTCCTACGAGCAGTACTTC. As protein: CASSLVEGSSYEQYF. The chain combines TRBV7-2 with TRBJ2-7, with TRBD2 as a possible D gene (6 bases). Per germline, CDR1 SGHTA and CDR2 FQGNSA. The V gene lost 1 base and the J gene lost 0 bases, with 10 bases spanning the gap. CDR3 length equals 15 residues.